A single sample gave rise to the 11 T cell receptor beta chains below, sequenced in a study of blood T cell repertoires in COVID-19. TCRdb's table, derived via immunoSEQ multiplex PCR, lists solely in-frame clones and lacks some. The sample lists 300,000 to 400,000 clones, around nine tenths occurring once. Sequenced: peripheral blood. The origin of the receptors is a woman in her forties or fifties with active or convalescent COVID-19.

The chain joins TRBV4-2 to TRBJ1-1; possible D gene TRBD1, 5 bases. V shed 1 base and J shed 1 base, with 13 bases lying between them. Germline V gene data show CDR1 as LGHNA and CDR2 as YNFKEQ. The CDR3 covers 16 residues. CDR3 loop: CASSQGEGLANTEAFF. As DNA, the CDR3 is TGTGCCAGCAGCCAAGGGGAGGGGTTGGCGAACACTGAAGCTTTCTTT.

This clone has only one observation. This chain connects TRBV30 to TRBJ1-5, with a tentative D call TRBD1 (6 bases). The V end was cut by 0 bases, the J end by 2 bases, with 11 bases between. This CDR3 is 15 amino acids long. CDR1 GTSNPN and CDR2 SVGIG come from the germline V gene (reference sequence). CDR3 DNA: TGTGCCTGGAGTGTAGGGGGTTTGGGCAATCAGCCCCAGCATTTT. Its translation: CAWSVGGLGNQPQHF.

The genes are TRBV29-1 and TRBJ1-1; D perhaps matches TRBD1 (6 bases). The CDR3 has 13 amino acids. Trimming took 6 bases from V and 4 from J, leaving 15 bases between them. CDR1 is SQVTM and CDR2 is ANQGSEA in the germline V gene. The DNA for the CDR3 is TGCAGCGTACCGACCCAGGGGTCCACTGAAGCTTTCTTT. Amino acids: CSVPTQGSTEAFF.

The chain couples TRBV4-2 to TRBJ2-7; weak D call: TRBD2 (6 bases). There are 14 residues in the CDR3. CDR1 is LGHNA and CDR2 is YNFKEQ in the germline V gene. The V gene lost 6 bases and the J gene lost 6 bases, with 18 bases spanning the gap. CDR3 nucleotides: TGTGCCAGCAGAGGGATACTGAGGGGAGGCGAGCAGTACTTC. It yields the protein CASRGILRGGEQYF.

The chain is built from TRBV27 and TRBJ1-3; D not certain. Trimming left V 7 bases short and J 4 bases short, with 14 bases between. This CDR3 contains 14 residues. Germline values: CDR1 MNHEY, CDR2 SMNVEV (reference sequence). CDR3 sequence reads: CASKRGAAGNTIYF. The CDR3 nucleotides are TGTGCCAGCAAACGGGGAGCCGCCGGAAACACCATATATTTT.

The V call is TRBV30, the J call TRBJ1-3, with TRBD1 matching over 8 bases. CDR1 is GTSNPN, CDR2 SVGIG, per germline (reference sequence). The CDR3 totals 15 residues. V lost 4 bases, J lost 0 bases, and 5 bases stayed unmatched. This chain's CDR3 is CAWKFTGGSGNTIYF. In DNA form, the CDR3 reads TGTGCCTGGAAATTTACAGGGGGCTCTGGAAACACCATATATTTT.

The chain carries TRBV3-1 (or the pseudogene TRBV3-2) and TRBJ1-1, with D possibly being TRBD1 (6 bases). The CDR3 contains 14 residues. Trimming took off 4 bases at V and 4 bases at J, with 13 bases between the two ends. The V gene's germline CDR1 is LGHDT and CDR2 YNNKEL (reference sequence). This CDR3 is CASSRGQLGTEAFF. CDR3 sequence (DNA): TGTGCCAGCAGCCGAGGACAGTTGGGCACTGAAGCTTTCTTT.

This chain connects TRBV14 to TRBJ2-2; 7 bases fit TRBD1. Looked up from germline, CDR1 is SGHDN and CDR2 is FVKESK. V lost 3 bases, J lost 0 bases, and 7 bases stayed unmatched. The CDR3 length is 17 residues. This chain's CDR3 is CASSHRDSLPNTGELFF. CDR3 DNA: TGTGCCAGCAGCCACCGGGACAGCCTACCGAACACCGGGGAGCTGTTTTTT.

V and J are TRBV28 and TRBJ2-5, with 9 bases identical to TRBD1. V dropped 6 bases and J dropped 5; count of bases not matched to a gene: 7. Germline V gene sequence: CDR1 MDHEN, CDR2 SYDVKM. The CDR3 length is 14 residues. CDR3 in DNA: TGTGCCAGCAGCAAGGGACAGGGAACTGAGACCCAGTACTTC. Translation gives CASSKGQGTETQYF.

This sequence joins TRBV11-2 and TRBJ2-7, with 7 bases matching TRBD2. Germline loops: CDR1 SGHAT, CDR2 FQNNGV. V lost 6 bases to trimming and J lost 3 bases; unmatched junction nucleotides: 14. The CDR3 is made up of 16 amino acids. The CDR3 sequence: CASRPAGRGDFYEQYF. In DNA, the CDR3 is TGTGCCAGCAGACCTGCGGGCCGGGGGGACTTCTACGAGCAGTACTTC. The full variable domain, its missing parts supplied by reference TRBV11-2 and TRBJ2-7, is EAGVAQSPRYKIIEKRQSVAFWCNPISGHATLYWYQQILGQGPKLLIQFQNNGVVDDSQLPKDRFSAERLKGVDSTLKIQPAKLEDSAVYLCASRPAGRGDFYEQYFGPGTRLTVT.

The chain joins TRBV10-3 to TRBJ1-2, with D hard to call. The germline V gene encodes CDR1 ENHRY and CDR2 SYGVKD. Trimming took 10 bases from V and 3 from J, leaving 9 bases between them. CDR3 length equals 11 residues. CDR3 residues: CATQVDYGYTF. In DNA, the CDR3 is TGTGCCACCCAGGTCGACTATGGCTACACCTTC.